Listed below are T cell receptor beta chains from one sample, sequenced in a study of T-cell memory formation after mild COVID-19. TCRdb fed the 5' RACE reads into MiXCR, producing one record per CDR3 protein. Altogether 150,000 or so distinct CDR3 sequences are present, roughly 14% being singletons, with the ten largest covering roughly 14%. Sequencing was carried out using PBMCs or a T cell subset sorted from them (not recorded which). These TCRs come from an adult woman who had mild COVID-19 (a few samples of this study predate the infection). Cell type and time point are not known. CDR3s include the opening cysteine and the closing phenylalanine or tryptophan. Size is stated for part of the rows, as once, few or many counts, or as a class when the clone is expanded.

clone_size	v_call	cdr3_length	j_call	cdr3_aa
NA	TRBV20-1	13	TRBJ1-5	CSASRGLDQPQHF
few	TRBV5-1	13	TRBJ2-2	CASKTGYTGELFF
NA	TRBV12-3/TRBV12-4	15	TRBJ2-2	CARSYSSRSSGELFF
few	TRBV12-3/TRBV12-4	13	TRBJ2-7	CASRQTPSYEQYF
few	TRBV10-3	15	TRBJ2-5	CAISGQGVGQETQYF
few	TRBV20-1	12	TRBJ2-1	CSARDKNTEQFF
NA	TRBV3-1	15	TRBJ1-3	CASSQAQTSGNTIYF
NA	TRBV11-2	14	TRBJ2-1	CASSLEGRRDEQFF
NA	TRBV20-1	11	TRBJ1-2	CSASWLDGYTF
NA	TRBV11-2	18	TRBJ2-1	CASSLAMGTGGFYNEQFF
many	TRBV4-3	17	TRBJ2-3	CASSQDPPSGGTDTQYF
once	TRBV29-1	14	TRBJ1-1	CSVEARGLNTEAFF
NA	TRBV5-1	14	TRBJ1-1	CASSLDPGGAEAFF
NA	TRBV7-3	14	TRBJ2-3	CASTSGRGTDTQYF
few	TRBV19	15	TRBJ2-1	CASSIGGRADNEQFF
few	TRBV18	22	TRBJ2-2	CASSRTNRGTGVSGSDTGELFF
NA	TRBV7-9	15	TRBJ2-2	CASSRRNTGAGELFF